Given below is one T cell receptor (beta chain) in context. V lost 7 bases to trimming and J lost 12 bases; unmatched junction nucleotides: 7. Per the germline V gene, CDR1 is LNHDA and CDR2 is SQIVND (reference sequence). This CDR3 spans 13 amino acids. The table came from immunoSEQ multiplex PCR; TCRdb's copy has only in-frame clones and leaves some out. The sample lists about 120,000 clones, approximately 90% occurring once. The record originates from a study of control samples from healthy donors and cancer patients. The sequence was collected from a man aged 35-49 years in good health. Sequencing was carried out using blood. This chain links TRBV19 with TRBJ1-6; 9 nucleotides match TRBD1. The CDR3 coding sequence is TGTGCCAGTAAGGCACAGGGGGCCGGACCCCTCCACTTT. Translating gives CASKAQGAGPLHF.